The 23 T cell receptor beta chains reported below all come from one sample, sequenced in a study of blood T cell repertoires in COVID-19 (TCRdb year 2020). Libraries came from the immunoSEQ multiplex PCR assay. Imported from immuneACCESS, the table was reduced by TCRdb to in-frame sequences with V and J called. These copies leave out some clones; in studies compared against another copy, an unresolved V gene accounts for under half, and the cause of the remainder is not known. This sample gives approximately 300,000 clones in total; 70% to 90% of them show up just once. Approximately 5.4% of the sample belongs to the ten largest clones. The sample consisted of PBMCs or T cells enriched from blood (not recorded which). These receptors were collected from a woman in her thirties who had recovered from COVID-19.

This rearrangement joins TRBV30 to TRBJ1-2; 11 nucleotides line up with TRBD1. Germline trimming cut 5 bases from V and 2 bases from J; bases unmatched to any gene: 1. This CDR3 has 13 amino acids. Germline V gene lookup returns CDR1 GTSNPN and CDR2 SVGIG (reference sequence). CDR3 sequence: CAWWTGGNYGYTF. In DNA, the CDR3 is TGTGCCTGGTGGACAGGGGGCAACTATGGCTACACCTTC.

A single count supports this clone. The V gene is TRBV5-1, the J gene TRBJ1-1; D remains unclear. V lost 0 bases and J lost 0, with 12 bases in between. Per germline, CDR1 SGHRS and CDR2 YFSETQ. This CDR3 has 16 amino acids. DNA of the CDR3: TGCGCCAGCAGCTTGGGGTCTACGGGAATGAACACTGAAGCTTTCTTT. Translated, it gives CASSLGSTGMNTEAFF.

The gene calls are TRBV3-1 (or the pseudogene TRBV3-2) and TRBJ2-1, with D possibly matching TRBD2 (5 bases). Germline CDR1 and CDR2: LGHDT and YNNKEL (reference sequence). The CDR3 is 15 residues long. With 4 bases removed from V and 7 bases from J, the gap between germline ends came to 17 bases. The CDR3 region has the DNA TGTGCCAGCAGCCTTGGAGGAACCTTTTGGAATGAGCAGTTCTTC. The encoded protein is CASSLGGTFWNEQFF.

This clone was recorded once. The gene calls are TRBV29-1 and TRBJ1-5; TRBD1 aligns across 8 bases. Germline CDR1 reads SQVTM; CDR2 reads ANQGSEA. J gave up 4 bases and V 5 bases, and 7 bases lay outside the gene matches. This CDR3 is built from 14 residues. As DNA, the CDR3 is TGCAGCGTTACGACGGACAGGGAGAATCAGCCCCAGCATTTT. Translation gives CSVTTDRENQPQHF.

The rearrangement joins TRBV7-8 to TRBJ1-5, with 10 bases fitting TRBD1. The CDR3 is made up of 15 amino acids. The V gene end was trimmed by 5 bases and the J gene end by 6 bases; junction bases not matched to a gene: 7. Germline V gene sequence: CDR1 SGHVS, CDR2 FQNEAQ. DNA of the CDR3: TGTGCCAGCAGCACCGGGACAGGGGAGGTTCAGCCCCAGCATTTT. Translated: CASSTGTGEVQPQHF.

The chain links TRBV5-1 to TRBJ1-1; no reliable D call. Germline values: CDR1 SGHRS, CDR2 YFSETQ. This CDR3 has 13 amino acids. V lost 0 bases, J lost 0 bases, and 3 bases lay in between. The CDR3 protein is CASSLDMNTEAFF. CDR3 DNA: TGCGCCAGCAGCTTGGACATGAACACTGAAGCTTTCTTT.

The chain combines TRBV5-1 with TRBJ1-3; D perhaps matches TRBD1 (5 bases). The CDR3 runs 16 residues. V dropped 0 bases and J dropped 7 bases, with 17 bases sitting between them. Per the germline V gene, CDR1 is SGHRS and CDR2 is YFSETQ. Here the CDR3 DNA reads TGCGCCAGCAGCTTGGAGGGGTTTAATTCTCGGAACACCATATATTTT. Translating gives CASSLEGFNSRNTIYF.

V usage is TRBV30 and J usage is TRBJ1-2; perhaps TRBD1 as D (5 bases). Germline-derived CDR1 and CDR2 are GTSNPN and SVGIG (reference sequence). This CDR3 has 14 residues. V was pared by 5 bases and J by 4 bases, with 17 bases between. Here the CDR3 DNA reads TGTGCCTGGGGGAAACCCAGGGCCGGCTATGGCTACACCTTC. It translates to CAWGKPRAGYGYTF.

This rearrangement joins TRBV11-2 to TRBJ2-2; TRBD2 aligns across 11 bases. V lost 0 bases and J lost 5; bases outside the gene matches: 5. The CDR3 runs 17 residues. Germline values: CDR1 SGHAT, CDR2 FQNNGV. CDR3 protein: CASSLDLLAGVTGELFF. The CDR3 DNA reads as TGTGCCAGCAGCTTAGATCTACTAGCGGGGGTGACCGGGGAGCTGTTTTTT.

The J gene is TRBJ2-2, the V gene TRBV30; no clear D gene. The V end lost 4 bases, the J end lost 1 base, and 13 bases lay between the germline ends. Germline CDR1 and CDR2: GTSNPN and SVGIG (reference sequence). This CDR3 comprises 15 residues. CDR3 sequence: CAWISAGWNTGELFF. The DNA of the CDR3 is TGTGCCTGGATATCCGCAGGATGGAACACCGGGGAGCTGTTTTTT. The full variable domain, in which reference TRBV30 and TRBJ2-2 provide the parts outside the CDR3, is SQTIHQWPATLVQPVGSPLSLECTVEGTSNPNLYWYRQAAGRGLQLLFYSVGIGQISSEVPQNLSASRPQDRQFILSSKKLLLSDSGFYLCAWISAGWNTGELFFGEGSRLTVL.

This chain connects TRBV5-4 to TRBJ1-4, with D unresolved. The CDR3 has 14 residues. V lost 4 bases to trimming and J lost 5 bases, with 12 bases between them. Germline loops: CDR1 SGHNT, CDR2 YYREEE (reference sequence). CDR3 residues: CASSEDGLNEKLFF. Here the CDR3 DNA reads TGTGCCAGCAGCGAGGACGGACTGAATGAAAAACTGTTTTTT.

The CDR3 sequence: CASSIPGSSNQPQHF. The CDR3 bases are TGTGCCAGTAGTATTCCAGGGTCTAGCAATCAGCCCCAGCATTTT. The chain carries TRBV19 and TRBJ1-5, with D possibly TRBD1 on 5 matching bases. This CDR3 is 15 amino acids long. Trimming shortened V by 3 bases and J by 0 bases, and 9 bases separated the two germline ends. The V gene's germline CDR1 is LNHDA and CDR2 SQIVND (reference sequence).

This rearrangement joins TRBV29-1 to TRBJ1-2; 7 bases align to TRBD1. Germline V CDR1 and CDR2: SQVTM, ANQGSEA. The CDR3 length is 14 residues. Losses at the gene ends were 2 bases for V and 4 bases for J; bases not matched to a gene: 7. This CDR3 is CSVEPGTALYGYTF. DNA of the CDR3: TGCAGCGTTGAACCCGGGACAGCCCTCTATGGCTACACCTTC. Looking up the rest from reference TRBV29-1 and TRBJ1-2 gives the full variable domain: SAVISQKPSRDICQRGTSLTIQCQVDSQVTMMFWYRQQPGQSLTLIATANQGSEATYESGFVIDKFPISRPNLTFSTLTVSNMSPEDSSIYLCSVEPGTALYGYTFGSGTRLTVV.

The chain recombines TRBV7-2 with TRBJ2-5, with a tentative D call TRBD2 (5 bases). Per the germline V gene, CDR1 is SGHTA and CDR2 is FQGNSA. The CDR3 spans 16 residues. Trimming cost V 5 bases and J 1 base, with 17 bases left between them. In DNA, the CDR3 is TGTGCCAGCAGCCCTCCGGGAATCCCTCCCCAAGAGACCCAGTACTTC. Protein product: CASSPPGIPPQETQYF.

V gene TRBV6-1 combines with J gene TRBJ1-2; possible D gene TRBD1, 6 bases. Germline CDR1 MNHNS, CDR2 SASEGT. The CDR3 totals 15 residues. V was shortened by 3 bases and J by 4 bases, with 15 bases between the two germline ends. The CDR3 reads CASSEGPGRGYGYTF. The CDR3 DNA reads as TGTGCCAGCAGTGAGGGGCCAGGCAGGGGCTATGGCTACACCTTC.

J is TRBJ2-1 and V is TRBV2; 7 bases are shared with TRBD1. Trimming took 8 bases from V and 7 from J; bases not matched to a gene: 8. This CDR3 spans 13 amino acids. The germline CDR1 and CDR2 sequences are SNHLY and FYNNEI. CDR3 nucleotide sequence: TGTGCCAGCCACAGGGGCCTCACAAATGAGCAGTTCTTC. Translation gives CASHRGLTNEQFF.

The gene calls are TRBV4-3 and TRBJ2-7; D possibly corresponds to TRBD1 (5 bases). The CDR3 spans 16 residues. CDR1 and CDR2 (germline): LGHNA, YSLEER. The V and J ends lost 0 bases and 0 bases respectively, with 12 bases between them. The CDR3 reads CASSQEGPGNSYEQYF. CDR3 bases: TGCGCCAGCAGCCAAGAAGGACCAGGGAACTCCTACGAGCAGTACTTC.

This chain uses TRBV5-1 with TRBJ2-5; possibly TRBD1 for D (6 bases). The V end lost 4 bases, the J end lost 1 base, and 20 bases lay between the germline ends. The CDR3 is 17 amino acids. CDR1 SGHRS and CDR2 YFSETQ come from the germline V gene. CDR3 sequence reads: CASSPGVAGMGQETQYF. The CDR3 DNA reads TGCGCCAGCAGCCCAGGGGTGGCAGGGATGGGCCAAGAGACCCAGTACTTC.

The chain couples TRBV7-2 to TRBJ1-2; 8 bases are shared with TRBD1. Germline V lookup: CDR1 SGHTA, CDR2 FQGNSA. This CDR3 comprises 16 residues. The V segment lost 1 base and the J segment 1 base; nucleotides outside the gene matches: 5. This CDR3 reads CASSLGTGSNNYGYTF. CDR3 DNA: TGTGCCAGCAGCTTAGGGACAGGGAGTAATAACTATGGCTACACCTTC.

Points on this clone: The junction differs from germline at one of its ends, possibly a read error. This chain uses TRBV5-1 with TRBJ1-1, with 7 bases fitting TRBD1. CDR1 is SGHRS and CDR2 is YFSETQ in the germline V gene. This CDR3 is built from 14 residues. CDR3 nucleotide sequence: TGCGCCAGCAGCTTGAGGGGGCAGGCGGAGTTTTCTGACTTT. Protein: CASSLRGQAEFSDF.

The rearrangement joins TRBV2 to TRBJ1-1; TRBD1 matches at 9 bases. The CDR3 contains 14 residues. CDR1 and CDR2 from the germline V gene are SNHLY and FYNNEI. J was trimmed by 4 bases and V by 5 bases; bases with no gene match: 5. CDR3 nucleotide sequence: TGTGCCAGCAGTCAGACAGGGGGGGGCACTGAAGCTTTCTTT. Residues: CASSQTGGGTEAFF.

J is TRBJ1-1 and V is TRBV19; 7 bases are shared with TRBD1. Trimming at V came to 9 bases and at J to 4 bases, leaving 11 bases not matched to a gene. CDR1 is LNHDA and CDR2 is SQIVND in the germline V gene (reference sequence). The CDR3 consists of 14 residues. CDR3 bases: TGTGCCAGCACAAGACAGGGTCTAGGCACTGAAGCTTTCTTT. Its translation is CASTRQGLGTEAFF.

The chain combines TRBV29-1 with TRBJ2-7; 8 bases are shared with TRBD2. The germline V gene encodes CDR1 SQVTM and CDR2 ANQGSEA. The trim removed 4 bases at V and 7 bases at J, leaving 9 bases unmatched. The CDR3 extends over 13 amino acids. In DNA, the CDR3 is TGCAGCGTTGTTCTAGCGGGCTACGTGGAGCAGTACTTC. Protein product: CSVVLAGYVEQYF.